Presented here are 17 T cell receptor beta chains from one specimen sequenced in a study of patients and donors after allogeneic stem cell transplantation. MiXCR, applied by TCRdb to the RT-PCR reads, yields one record per CDR3 protein. In the table there are about 200,000 distinct CDR3 sequences, around 40% of which are singletons. The specimen was blood, either unsorted or a sorted T cell fraction (not recorded which). These receptors came from a human donor who was either an allogeneic HSCT recipient or a stem cell or donor lymphocyte infusion donor (not recorded which). It is not recorded whose cells these are; they may come from a transplant donor.

CDR3 nucleotides: TGCGCCAGCAGGTCGGACGGGTCCTACAATGAGCAGTTCTTC. Translating gives CASRSDGSYNEQFF. This rearrangement joins TRBV4-1 to TRBJ2-1, with unresolved D. V lost 6 bases, J lost 1 base, and 10 bases lay in between. CDR3 length: 14 residues. Germline lookup yields CDR1 MGHRA and CDR2 YSYEKL.

V gene TRBV11-2 combines with J gene TRBJ2-5; TRBD1 matches 7 bases. V lost 6 bases to trimming and J lost 6 bases; unmatched junction nucleotides: 7. CDR1 is SGHAT, CDR2 FQNNGV, per germline. The length of the CDR3 is 13 residues. CDR3 nucleotide sequence: TGTGCCAGCAGTCCCGACAGGGTGAAGACCCAGTACTTC. This gives the protein CASSPDRVKTQYF. The whole variable domain, remainder taken from reference TRBV11-2 and TRBJ2-5, is EAGVAQSPRYKIIEKRQSVAFWCNPISGHATLYWYQQILGQGPKLLIQFQNNGVVDDSQLPKDRFSAERLKGVDSTLKIQPAKLEDSAVYLCASSPDRVKTQYFGPGTRLLVL.

This clonotype was counted between two and nine times. The chain uses TRBV30 and TRBJ1-6; no firm D call. The CDR3 loop spans 14 amino acids. Germline CDR1 GTSNPN, CDR2 SVGIG (reference sequence). Trimming took off 4 bases at V and 8 bases at J, with 15 bases between the two ends. CDR3 bases: TGTGCCTGGAAGAGAATATGGAGTGATTCACCCCTCCACTTT. It yields the protein CAWKRIWSDSPLHF.

This chain links TRBV5-1 with TRBJ2-7; D gene uncertain. Trimming cost V 0 bases and J 2 bases, with 6 bases left between them. This CDR3 contains 13 residues. Germline loops: CDR1 SGHRS, CDR2 YFSETQ. CDR3 sequence: CASSLDQTYEQYF. The CDR3 DNA sequence: TGCGCCAGCAGCTTGGACCAGACCTACGAGCAGTACTTC.

The sample holds many counts of this clonotype. V gene TRBV6-6 combines with J gene TRBJ1-6; D is unclear. The germline V and J ends were trimmed by 2 bases and 10 bases, with 18 bases remaining between them. Germline V lookup: CDR1 MNHNY, CDR2 SVGAGI (reference sequence). CDR3 length: 16 amino acids. The DNA of the CDR3 is TGTGCCAGCAGTTACGACGTCAGAGTAACAAGGTCACCCCTCCACTTT. It translates to CASSYDVRVTRSPLHF.

The chain couples TRBV9 to TRBJ2-7; weak D call: TRBD2 (6 bases). The V gene's germline CDR1 is SGDLS and CDR2 YYNGEE. Trimming took 4 bases from V and 3 from J, leaving 17 bases between them. The CDR3 has 15 residues. The CDR3 spells CASSPRDFSHYEQYF. In DNA form, the CDR3 reads TGTGCCAGCAGCCCCCGGGACTTCTCACACTACGAGCAGTACTTC.

This clonotype showed up just a few times. The rearrangement links TRBV10-3 to TRBJ1-6, with D perhaps matching TRBD1 (5 bases). The germline gives CDR1 ENHRY, CDR2 SYGVKD. V was clipped by 11 bases and J by 10 bases, with 15 bases between them. This CDR3 has 12 amino acids. Written as DNA, the CDR3 is TGTGCCTCGGGGGGTCTGGCGTCACCCCTCCACTTT. It encodes CASGGLASPLHF.

In its sample, this clonotype was seen a few times. This rearrangement joins TRBV20-1 to TRBJ1-6; 7 bases agree with TRBD1. This CDR3 contains 13 residues. Trimming removed 5 bases from V and 8 bases from J; junction bases left unmatched: 6. CDR1 DFQATT and CDR2 SNEGSKA come from the germline V gene (reference sequence). The CDR3 DNA sequence: TGCAGTGCTTCACAGGGGATCCATTCACCCCTCCACTTT. Its translation: CSASQGIHSPLHF.

This clonotype came up a few times. The chain uses TRBV20-1 and TRBJ1-2, with D possibly matching TRBD1 (6 bases). V lost 5 bases and J 3 bases, leaving 7 bases between the germline ends. CDR1 is DFQATT and CDR2 is SNEGSKA in the germline V gene (reference sequence). The CDR3 contains 11 residues. DNA of the CDR3: TGCAGTGCTCGGACAGACTATGGCTACACCTTC. Protein sequence: CSARTDYGYTF.

The gene calls are TRBV20-1 and TRBJ1-6; D is possibly TRBD1 (5 bases). The CDR3 is made up of 17 amino acids. Germline CDR1 and CDR2: DFQATT and SNEGSKA (reference sequence). With 2 bases removed from V and 5 bases from J, the gap between germline ends came to 19 bases. CDR3 bases: TGCAGTGCTAGATTGATCGGTCGGACACTTAATAATTCACCCCTCCACTTT. Translated: CSARLIGRTLNNSPLHF.

This clonotype was observed a handful of times. This chain joins TRBV7-9 and TRBJ1-1; D not resolved. The V gene's germline CDR1 is SEHNR and CDR2 FQNEAQ (reference sequence). V lost 7 bases and J lost 12, with 21 bases in between. This CDR3 region has 13 residues. The CDR3 loop is CASTSTGDLDTFF. As DNA, the CDR3 is TGTGCCAGCACCTCGACTGGAGATTTAGATACTTTCTTT.

This clonotype was observed a handful of times. This chain uses TRBV10-2 with TRBJ1-5; TRBD1 aligns across 11 bases. V lost 6 bases, J lost 5 bases, and 9 bases stayed unmatched. The CDR3 runs to 16 residues. Germline CDR1 and CDR2: WSHSY and SAAADI. Here the CDR3 reads CASRGTGGSSYQPQHF. The CDR3, as DNA: TGCGCCAGCAGGGGGACAGGGGGTTCGAGTTATCAGCCCCAGCATTTT.

This clonotype was counted only a few times. The J gene is TRBJ1-1, the V gene TRBV29-1; possible D gene TRBD1, 5 bases. Germline V gives CDR1 SQVTM, CDR2 ANQGSEA. This CDR3 has 14 amino acids. The V end lost 7 bases, the J end lost 4 bases, and 19 bases lay between the germline ends. CDR3 loop: CSAADKRGGTEAFF. In DNA form, the CDR3 reads TGCAGCGCAGCGGATAAGAGGGGCGGCACTGAAGCTTTCTTT.

This clonotype was seen only once. The V and J genes are TRBV4-2 and TRBJ2-7; 9 bases match TRBD2. The ends lost 0 bases at V and 4 bases at J; junction bases unmatched: 4. The CDR3 covers 15 residues. CDR1 LGHNA and CDR2 YNFKEQ come from the germline V gene. The CDR3 DNA reads TGTGCCAGCAGCCAAGAACTAGCGGGTAATTACGAGCAGTACTTC. Translation: CASSQELAGNYEQYF.

The chain employs TRBV4-2 and TRBJ1-4; 7 bases line up with TRBD1. The CDR3 length is 15 residues. The V segment lost 2 bases and the J segment 7 bases; nucleotides outside the gene matches: 7. Germline V CDR1 and CDR2: LGHNA, YNFKEQ. In nucleotides, the CDR3 is TGTGCCAGCAGCCAAAATAGGGGGCGTAGTGAAAAACTGTTTTTT. Encoded protein: CASSQNRGRSEKLFF.

The CDR3 DNA reads as TGTGCCAGCAGCCTAAGACAGCGCACAGATACGCAGTATTTT. This gives the protein CASSLRQRTDTQYF. The J gene is TRBJ2-3, the V gene TRBV3-1, with a possible D match to TRBD1 (5 bases). Trimming stripped 4 bases from V and 1 base from J, with 9 bases between. The CDR3 is made up of 14 amino acids. Germline V gives CDR1 LGHDT, CDR2 YNNKEL (reference sequence).

This clonotype has only a few counts. V and J are TRBV25-1 and TRBJ1-1; D uncertain. V was clipped by 4 bases and J by 0 bases, with 6 bases between them. Germline V gene data show CDR1 as MGHDK and CDR2 as SYGVNS. CDR3 length: 13 amino acids. The CDR3: CASSGDLNTEAFF. In nucleotides, the CDR3 is TGTGCCAGCAGTGGAGACTTGAACACTGAAGCTTTCTTT.